This T cell receptor beta chain stems from a study of T cell changes during pregnancy in multiple sclerosis. Sequencing used immunoSEQ multiplex PCR; TCRdb keeps in-frame clones, though not all of them. The sample lists about 21,000 clones, approximately 89% occurring once. Between the trimmed V and J ends, which lost 6 bases and 4 bases, there was a span of 15 bases. This CDR3 contains 14 residues. Germline CDR1 and CDR2: KGHSH and LQKENI. This clonotype was sampled from a female donor with multiple sclerosis, enrolled in a pregnancy study. The sample was CD4+ T cells from peripheral blood mononuclear cells, taken in the third trimester of pregnancy. The chain has TRBV18 and TRBJ1-2; a weak D match, TRBD1 (5 bases). DNA for the CDR3: TGTGCCAGCTCCAACACGGGTAGGGGCTATGGCTACACCTTC. Its protein product is CASSNTGRGYGYTF.